Sequencing of this TCR beta chain was carried out in a study of cytomegalovirus exposure and HLA in healthy donors. Broader study findings: Researchers catalogued roughly 150 TCR beta chains as cytomegalovirus-associated.

Germline assignment: CDR1 MNHNS and CDR2 SASEGT. The CDR3 consists of 17 residues. Germline trimming cut 2 bases from V and 0 bases from J; bases unmatched to any gene: 4. Concerning this clone itself: Its cognate antigen is unknown.

The PCR used 60 Vbeta and 13 Jbeta primers. Data came from immunoSEQ multiplex PCR; TCRdb stores just in-frame clones and leaves some out. The table shows under 150,000 clones, with approximately 77% occurring only once. The specimen sequenced was PBMCs. This clonotype originated in a woman in her thirties or forties in good health and CMV-seronegative. The V gene is TRBV6-1, the J gene TRBJ2-3, with 11 bases aligning to TRBD2. The CDR3 protein is CASSEWVAGGSTDTQYF. Written as DNA, the CDR3 is TGTGCCAGCAGTGAATGGGTAGCGGGGGGGAGCACAGATACGCAGTATTTT.